Shown below are 19 T cell receptor beta chains from a single sample sequenced in a study of blood T cell repertoires in COVID-19. Sequencing was performed with immunoSEQ multiplex PCR; in TCRdb, only in-frame clones are kept and a portion is missing. The sample carries under 500,000 clones, about 85% recorded once. The sample consisted of PBMCs or T cells enriched from blood (not recorded which). These TCRs come from a young woman with acute COVID-19.

This chain uses TRBV29-1 with TRBJ1-1; 10 positions match TRBD1. Germline V gene sequence: CDR1 SQVTM, CDR2 ANQGSEA. The CDR3 covers 14 residues. The V gene end was trimmed by 2 bases and the J gene end by 3 bases; junction bases not matched to a gene: 3. This CDR3 is CSVERQGADTEAFF. The CDR3 DNA follows: TGCAGCGTTGAACGACAGGGGGCTGACACTGAAGCTTTCTTT.

The chain joins TRBV2 to TRBJ1-5; TRBD1 aligns across 8 bases. CDR1 is SNHLY, CDR2 FYNNEI, per germline. The ends lost 6 bases at V and 2 bases at J; junction bases unmatched: 6. This CDR3 has 15 amino acids. CDR3 DNA sequence: TGTGCCAGCAGAGCCGGGACAGGAGGCAATCAGCCCCAGCATTTT. Translating it yields CASRAGTGGNQPQHF.

This clone showed up just a few times. This chain uses TRBV4-3 with TRBJ1-1, with TRBD1 matching 8 bases. This CDR3 is built from 15 residues. Germline V gene sequence: CDR1 LGHNA, CDR2 YSLEER. The V segment lost 4 bases and the J segment 0 bases; nucleotides outside the gene matches: 4. This chain's CDR3 is CASSPQGDMNTEAFF. CDR3 in DNA: TGCGCCAGCAGCCCACAGGGGGATATGAACACTGAAGCTTTCTTT.

This sequence joins TRBV7-9 and TRBJ2-5, with 7 positions matching TRBD2. The V gene's germline CDR1 is SEHNR and CDR2 FQNEAQ (reference sequence). The CDR3 runs to 13 residues. J gave up 7 bases and V 7 bases, and 9 bases lay outside the gene matches. CDR3 in amino acids: CASTSGAPGTQYF. The CDR3, as DNA: TGTGCCAGCACCAGCGGGGCCCCGGGGACCCAGTACTTC. The full variable domain, completed using reference TRBV7-9 and TRBJ2-5, is DTGVSQNPRHKITKRGQNVTFRCDPISEHNRLYWYRQTLGQGPEFLTYFQNEAQLEKSRLLSDRFSAERPKGSFSTLEIQRTEQGDSAMYLCASTSGAPGTQYFGPGTRLLVL.

The rearrangement joins TRBV7-3 to TRBJ2-3; 8 bases agree with TRBD2. Germline V gene data show CDR1 as SGHTA and CDR2 as FQGTGA. This CDR3 contains 19 residues. The J segment lost 0 bases and the V segment lost 1 base, leaving 12 bases of the junction unmatched. CDR3 nucleotides: TGTGCCAGCAGCTTAAGTGCCCCGAGAGGCGGGGGGAGCACAGATACGCAGTATTTT. Its translation: CASSLSAPRGGGSTDTQYF.

The J gene is TRBJ2-1, the V gene TRBV11-2; weak D call: TRBD1 (6 bases). This CDR3 has 17 amino acids. Trimming cost V 1 base and J 6 bases, with 19 bases left between them. Germline assignment: CDR1 SGHAT and CDR2 FQNNGV. The CDR3 nucleotides read TGTGCCAGCAGCTTAGGTTGGAGCACAGGGAGTAGCAATGAGCAGTTCTTC. Amino acid sequence: CASSLGWSTGSSNEQFF.

The table lists this clone with a count of one. J is TRBJ1-5 and V is TRBV7-9; D is possibly TRBD1 (5 bases). The V gene's germline CDR1 is SEHNR and CDR2 FQNEAQ (reference sequence). This CDR3 is built from 14 residues. V was shortened by 2 bases and J by 7 bases, with 12 bases between the two germline ends. CDR3 sequence: CASSLKGDRQPQHF. CDR3 nucleotides: TGTGCCAGCAGCTTAAAAGGGGATCGCCAGCCCCAGCATTTT.

The table lists this clone with a count of one. The chain is built from TRBV19 and TRBJ2-2; TRBD2 aligns across 8 bases. Germline V gene sequence: CDR1 LNHDA, CDR2 SQIVND (reference sequence). Germline trimming cut 10 bases from V and 0 bases from J; bases unmatched to any gene: 4. The CDR3 is 14 amino acids. The CDR3 reads CATEGLANTGELFF. The DNA of the CDR3 is TGTGCCACCGAGGGACTAGCGAACACCGGGGAGCTGTTTTTT. The full variable domain, completed using reference TRBV19 and TRBJ2-2, is DGGITQSPKYLFRKEGQNVTLSCEQNLNHDAMYWYRQDPGQGLRLIYYSQIVNDFQKGDIAEGYSVSREKKESFPLTVTSAQKNPTAFYLCATEGLANTGELFFGEGSRLTVL.

This sequence joins TRBV5-1 and TRBJ1-1, with D perhaps matching TRBD1 (6 bases). V was cut by 4 bases and J by 7 bases, with 14 bases left in between. Germline CDR1 is SGHRS and CDR2 is YFSETQ. CDR3 length equals 13 residues. CDR3 in DNA: TGCGCCAGCAGCGTGGACGGACAGATTGAAGCTTTCTTT. Protein sequence: CASSVDGQIEAFF.

The J gene is TRBJ2-7, the V gene TRBV5-5, with 9 positions matching TRBD1. The J segment lost 5 bases and the V segment lost 4 bases, leaving 7 bases of the junction unmatched. The CDR3 loop spans 14 amino acids. From germline, CDR1 is SGHKS and CDR2 YYEKEE (reference sequence). The CDR3 loop is CASSGPGQGNEQYF. The CDR3 DNA reads as TGTGCCAGCAGCGGACCGGGACAGGGCAACGAGCAGTACTTC.

This clone appeared a single time. The chain is built from TRBV3-1 (or the pseudogene TRBV3-2) and TRBJ2-7; D not certain. This CDR3 contains 13 residues. Trimming removed 5 bases at V and 4 bases at J, with 12 bases between. Germline V gene data show CDR1 as LGHDT and CDR2 as YNNKEL (reference sequence). The CDR3 DNA sequence: TGTGCCAGCAGCTTCCGGCCGGGTTACGAGCAGTACTTC. It is translated as CASSFRPGYEQYF.

The CDR3 loop is CASSSLRGGGIRLYNEQFF. CDR3 nucleotide sequence: TGTGCCAGCAGCTCCCTCAGGGGCGGAGGAATTCGCTTATACAATGAGCAGTTCTTC. This chain joins TRBV7-2 and TRBJ2-1; TRBD1 is a possible D gene (6 bases). The germline CDR1 and CDR2 sequences are SGHTA and FQGNSA. V lost 4 bases, J lost 4 bases, and 26 bases lay in between. CDR3 length: 19 residues. Full variable domain (outside the CDR3, taken from reference TRBV7-2 and TRBJ2-1): GAGVSQSPSNKVTEKGKDVELRCDPISGHTALYWYRQSLGQGLEFLIYFQGNSAPDKSGLPSDRFSAERTGGSVSTLTIQRTQQEDSAVYLCASSSLRGGGIRLYNEQFFGPGTRLTVL.

V and J are TRBV25-1 and TRBJ1-2, with TRBD1 identical over 8 bases. The junction had 7 bases not matched to a gene; V was cut back by 7 bases and J by 6 bases. Germline V gene lookup returns CDR1 MGHDK and CDR2 SYGVNS. The CDR3 is 13 amino acids. The CDR3, as DNA: TGTGCCAGCACCGCCTCGACAGGGGATGGCTACACCTTC. As protein: CASTASTGDGYTF.

As DNA, the CDR3 is TGTGCCAGCAGTACAGGGGGAGGTGGCTACACCTTC. Translated, it gives CASSTGGGGYTF. The V and J genes are TRBV2 and TRBJ1-2; 8 bases agree with TRBD1. The ends lost 5 bases at V and 7 bases at J; junction bases unmatched: 3. Per the germline V gene, CDR1 is SNHLY and CDR2 is FYNNEI. The CDR3 has 12 residues.

This clone has a single count. The J gene is TRBJ2-1, the V gene TRBV29-1, with D perhaps TRBD1 (6 bases). From germline, CDR1 is SQVTM and CDR2 ANQGSEA. Trimming removed 3 bases at V and 9 bases at J, with 12 bases between. The CDR3 is made up of 12 amino acids. CDR3 sequence (DNA): TGCAGCGTTGAGGAAACAGGGTTTGAGCAGTTCTTC. This translates into CSVEETGFEQFF.

V is TRBV4-1 and J is TRBJ2-5, with D hard to call. Germline V gives CDR1 MGHRA, CDR2 YSYEKL. The CDR3 spans 15 residues. The V end lost 0 bases, the J end lost 3 bases, and 11 bases lay between the germline ends. CDR3 sequence (DNA): TGCGCCAGCAGCCAAGATCTTACAGTCAAAGAGACCCAGTACTTC. Protein: CASSQDLTVKETQYF.

This clone came up a few times. The junction does not match germline at one end; this may be a read error. This chain uses TRBV10-3 with TRBJ2-2; weak D call: TRBD1 (5 bases). The germline gives CDR1 ENHRY, CDR2 SYGVKD. The CDR3 totals 19 residues. The chain's CDR3 is CAISESLRGGRANTGELFF. CDR3 coding DNA: TGTGCAATCAGTGAGTCCCTTAGGGGCGGACGGGCGAACACCGGGGAGCTGTTTTTT.

The sample holds a few counts of this clone. The rearrangement joins TRBV5-5 to TRBJ1-3, with unresolved D. The germline CDR1 and CDR2 sequences are SGHKS and YYEKEE (reference sequence). The CDR3 totals 14 residues. V lost 2 bases to trimming and J lost 2 bases, with 8 bases between them. In DNA, the CDR3 is TGTGCCAGCAGCTTCGGGGATCCTGGAAACACCATATATTTT. Translated, it gives CASSFGDPGNTIYF. Full variable domain (missing parts from reference TRBV5-5 and TRBJ1-3): DAGVTQSPTHLIKTRGQQVTLRCSPISGHKSVSWYQQVLGQGPQFIFQYYEKEERGRGNFPDRFSARQFPNYSSELNVNALLLGDSALYLCASSFGDPGNTIYFGEGSWLTVV.

The rearrangement uses TRBV7-9 and TRBJ1-1; D not certain. In germline, CDR1 is SEHNR, CDR2 FQNEAQ (reference sequence). This CDR3 is 15 amino acids long. The V end was cut by 5 bases, the J end by 5 bases, with 18 bases between. CDR3 protein: CASSPRSGFVTEAFF. CDR3 sequence (DNA): TGTGCCAGCAGCCCCAGAAGCGGATTCGTAACTGAAGCTTTCTTT.